This T cell receptor (beta chain) emerged from a study of T cells in Graves' hyperthyroidism and ophthalmopathy. Researchers took RNA transcripts and amplified the TCR beta CDR3 regions from them. HTBI primers drove first-round RT-PCR of the TCR CDR3. Each CDR3 protein is one row after TCRdb ran MiXCR on the multiplex PCR reads. The data hold hundreds of thousands of distinct CDR3 sequences, with roughly 15% observed a single time. Patients having uncontrolled infection, another autoimmune disease, pregnancy or lactation were not included. The CDR3 consists of 13 residues. V lost 7 bases, J lost 2 bases, and 12 bases lay in between. This clonotype has a count of ten or more.

This chain uses TRBV12-3 or TRBV12-4 with TRBJ2-7; the D gene is possibly TRBD2 (6 bases). Input material: blood. The origin of this receptor is a man aged 18-30 years with Graves' ophthalmopathy. The CDR3 DNA reads TGTGCCAGCACCGGGACTCCGACCTACGAGCAGTACTTC. Its protein is CASTGTPTYEQYF.